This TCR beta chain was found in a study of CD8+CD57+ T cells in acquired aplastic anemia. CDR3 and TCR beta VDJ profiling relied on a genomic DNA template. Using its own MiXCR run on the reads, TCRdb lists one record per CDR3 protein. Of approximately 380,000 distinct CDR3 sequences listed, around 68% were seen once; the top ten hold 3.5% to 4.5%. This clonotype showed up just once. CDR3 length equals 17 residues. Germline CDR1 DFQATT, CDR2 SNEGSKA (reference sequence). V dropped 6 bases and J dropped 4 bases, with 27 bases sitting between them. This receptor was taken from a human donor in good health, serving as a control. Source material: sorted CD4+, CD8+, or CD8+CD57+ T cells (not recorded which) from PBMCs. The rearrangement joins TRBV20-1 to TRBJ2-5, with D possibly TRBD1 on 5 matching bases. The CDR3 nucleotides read TGCAGTGCCATTGACAGAATTCCCAATCAAAGTGGAGAGACCCAGTACTTC. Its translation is CSAIDRIPNQSGETQYF.